The 9 T cell receptor beta chains below were found in one sample sequenced in a study of early T cells in non-severe SARS-CoV-2 infection. TCRdb reprocessed the 5' RACE reads with MiXCR, giving one entry per CDR3 protein. The table records approximately 23,000 distinct CDR3 sequences, about 4.2% of them present only once. Sequenced: whole blood. These receptor sequences come from an adult who was a healthcare worker with PCR-confirmed SARS-CoV-2 infection or an uninfected control (not recorded which).

This clonotype was seen many times. This sequence joins TRBV12-3 or TRBV12-4 and TRBJ2-4, with D unclear. Trimming took 4 bases from V and 7 from J, leaving 11 bases between them. This CDR3 region has 13 residues. For the CDR3, the DNA is TGTGCCAGCAGTTCTAGTACAAAGAACATTCAGTACTTC. Translated: CASSSSTKNIQYF.

In its sample, this clonotype is medium-sized. The chain links TRBV20-1 to TRBJ1-2, with D uncertain. Germline-derived CDR1 and CDR2 are DFQATT and SNEGSKA (reference sequence). V was shortened by 6 bases and J by 6 bases, with 29 bases between the two germline ends. The CDR3 is made up of 17 amino acids. The CDR3 loop reads CSARNSLARGGRDGYTF. The CDR3 region has the DNA TGCAGTGCCCGCAATAGTCTTGCGCGCGGCGGTAGAGATGGCTACACCTTC.

This clonotype has just a few counts. This chain connects TRBV20-1 to TRBJ1-2; the D gene is possibly TRBD1 (6 bases). CDR1 DFQATT and CDR2 SNEGSKA come from the germline V gene (reference sequence). The CDR3 length is 13 residues. V was trimmed by 6 bases and J by 4 bases, leaving 15 bases between them. The CDR3 DNA is TGCAGTGCACTTCAGGGGTCCGGCTATGGCTACACCTTC. Protein product: CSALQGSGYGYTF.

This clonotype was found many times. This chain uses TRBV7-8 with TRBJ2-7, with a tentative D call TRBD2 (5 bases). Trimming left V 1 base short and J 5 bases short, with 6 bases between. Germline CDR1 reads SGHVS; CDR2 reads FQNEAQ. This CDR3 comprises 12 residues. The CDR3 sequence: CASSLERNEQYF. The CDR3, as DNA: TGTGCCAGCAGCTTAGAGCGGAACGAGCAGTACTTC.

This clonotype was seen more than once but under ten times. The chain employs TRBV25-1 and TRBJ2-1; D is uncertain. The V and J ends lost 5 bases and 7 bases respectively, with 9 bases between them. Germline V gene lookup returns CDR1 MGHDK and CDR2 SYGVNS. The CDR3 runs 12 residues. CDR3 bases: TGTGCCAGCAGTCACCCATGGAATGAGCAGTTCTTC. Translation: CASSHPWNEQFF.

This clonotype was recorded many times. The V call is TRBV5-6, the J call TRBJ2-7, with D unresolved. Deletions cut 1 base from V and 4 bases from J, with 3 bases between. The CDR3 consists of 11 residues. Germline lookup yields CDR1 SGHDT and CDR2 YYEEEE. The DNA for the CDR3 is TGTGCCAGCAGCTTGAAATACGAGCAGTACTTC. Encoded protein: CASSLKYEQYF.

Many counts were recorded for this clonotype. V is TRBV28 and J is TRBJ2-7; unclear D gene. V lost 4 bases and J lost 5, with 12 bases in between. Germline V lookup: CDR1 MDHEN, CDR2 SYDVKM. The CDR3 is made up of 13 amino acids. The CDR3 reads CASSSLNADEQYF. The CDR3 coding sequence is TGTGCCAGCAGTTCCCTTAATGCGGACGAGCAGTACTTC.

There are many counts of this clonotype. The genes are TRBV4-1 and TRBJ2-7; 9 bases fit TRBD2. There are 17 residues in the CDR3. Germline V CDR1 and CDR2: MGHRA, YSYEKL. V lost 3 bases, J lost 0 bases, and 9 bases stayed unmatched. CDR3 DNA: TGCGCCAGCAGCCACACCGGGACTAGCTCTGGCTCCTACGAGCAGTACTTC. Protein product: CASSHTGTSSGSYEQYF.

The chain recombines TRBV7-9 with TRBJ2-2; 9 positions agree with TRBD1. Trimming removed 5 bases from V and 4 bases from J; junction bases left unmatched: 8. The CDR3 extends over 16 amino acids. Germline V gene data show CDR1 as SEHNR and CDR2 as FQNEAQ (reference sequence). This chain's CDR3 is CASSPGTGSGTGELFF. DNA of the CDR3: TGTGCCAGCAGCCCAGGGACAGGGAGTGGCACCGGGGAGCTGTTTTTT.